This entry is about one T cell receptor (beta chain). Its target antigen remains unknown. One end of the junction varies from germline; a read error may be responsible. The record originates from a study of cytomegalovirus exposure and HLA in healthy donors (dated by TCRdb to about 2017). General notes on the study: According to a later analysis, the roughly 120 validation repertoires were produced on the same platform as the 666 repertoires of the first cohort. High-throughput TCR immunosequencing, statistical association of individual TCRs with disease status, and machine learning were combined to predict cytomegalovirus infection status. The study aimed to test whether signatures of past pathogen exposure could be identified by cataloging public T cell receptors. A separate validation cohort of roughly 120 different subjects was used in addition to the roughly 670-subject first cohort. Points the paper makes about the study in general: The authors suggested that the approach could potentially be extended to other disease states and immunological phenotypes. The study gave a list of under 200 TCR beta chains associated with cytomegalovirus. The validation cohort had no HLA typing available for a later analysis, so co-occurrence within that cohort was assessed over all 130 or so repertoires. Of the cluster scores, roughly 93% were above 0 in a later analysis, which found that TCRs clustered in the first cohort also tended to co-occur in the approximately 120 validation repertoires. The classifier was reported to diagnose cytomegalovirus status with high specificity and sensitivity in both the original cohort and the validation cohort. Most TCR sequences were observed very rarely across donors, whereas some public TCRs were present in many individuals. In vitro tests confirmed that three of the cytomegalovirus-associated TCR beta chains recognize cytomegalovirus antigens.

The CDR3 holds 10 amino acids from the cysteine to the phenylalanine. The CDR3 DNA has 30 bases and is translated from base 1. CDR1 DFQATT and CDR2 SNEGSKA were looked up in the germline V gene (reference sequence). Receptor amplification or capture employed the immunoSEQ multiplex PCR assay. Per the authors' processing: A statistical classification framework was built to diagnose cytomegalovirus status from the catalog of TCR beta chain sequences. TCRdb retrieved this table from immuneACCESS and kept in-frame rearrangements only. Not all clones are present; in checked studies, unresolved V genes account for under half, and no reason is known for the remainder. D and trimming were read from the DNA, whereas the V and J calls and clone size are those reported in that table. This sample gives approximately 300,000 clones in total; about nine tenths of them show up just once. More than 0.8% of the sample comes from the top ten.

The donors were included in the validation cohort of 130 or so subjects, a group kept apart from the roughly 730-subject first cohort. The sequencing input was PBMCs. The rearrangement combines TRBV20-1 with TRBJ1-2, and possibly TRBD1, on 6 matching bases. This TCR was recovered from a woman between 18 and 29 years old in good health and CMV-seronegative. CDR3 sequence: CSARDRQGPF. The bases are TGCAGTGCTAGAGATAGGCAGGGGCCCTTC.